This T cell receptor beta chain was identified during a study of cytomegalovirus exposure and HLA in healthy donors. This CDR3 is 13 amino acids long. CDR1 SQVTM and CDR2 ANQGSEA come from the germline V gene. V lost 3 bases, J lost 7 bases, and 12 bases lay in between. Although they were nominally healthy when sampled, donors likely had unrecorded immune exposures. Amplification used 60 Vbeta primers and 13 Jbeta primers. The method was immunoSEQ multiplex PCR; TCRdb's version includes in-frame clones alone and lacks a portion of them. The sample contains about 170,000 clones, approximately 82% of which appear only once.

Sequenced material: PBMCs. The V and J genes are TRBV29-1 and TRBJ1-4; no clear D. The receptor was derived from a male donor in good health and CMV-seronegative. The CDR3 loop is CSVDSGWGEKLFF. The CDR3 DNA sequence: TGCAGCGTTGATTCGGGGTGGGGTGAAAAACTGTTTTTT.